The rows below give T cell receptor beta chains drawn from one sample of a study of T cells expressing NK-cell markers. No DNA is given; TCRdb re-called the 5' RACE reads and lists each CDR3 protein once. The listing contains fewer than 400,000 distinct CDR3 sequences. Sequencing was performed on blood T cells: a sorted CD56 or NKG2C T cell subset, CD4+ or CD8+ T cells, or bulk PBMC T cells (not recorded which). Receptors originate from a man between 18 and 69 years old in good health. Each CDR3 is given with its conserved first and last residue.

V: TRBV30
J: TRBJ2-2
length: 14
CDR3: CAWSVHPGNRELFF

V: TRBV25-1
J: TRBJ1-3
length: 15
CDR3: CASSEYGVSGNTIYF

V: TRBV7-2
J: TRBJ2-3
length: 16
CDR3: CASSLFGQVGIDTQYF

V: TRBV9
J: TRBJ2-7
length: 14
CDR3: CASSPKAPPTEQYF

V: TRBV12-5
J: TRBJ2-5
length: 15
CDR3: CASGLGLAEAGAQYF

V: TRBV20-1
J: TRBJ1-2
length: 16
CDR3: CSASLGQGAINYGYTF

V: TRBV12-3/TRBV12-4
J: TRBJ2-7
length: 14
CDR3: CASRRTDRPYEQYF

V: TRBV12-3/TRBV12-4
J: TRBJ2-1
length: 16
CDR3: CASRKTSGASYNEQFF

V: TRBV7-2
J: TRBJ1-2
length: 12
CDR3: CASSLGGTGYTF

V: TRBV5-5
J: TRBJ2-7
length: 15
CDR3: CASSPAPGQGYEQYF

V: TRBV6-5
J: TRBJ1-5
length: 15
CDR3: CASSYSGRDYQPQHF

V: TRBV7-3
J: TRBJ2-3
length: 13
CDR3: CASSLTGLDSKYF

V: TRBV7-8
J: TRBJ2-3
length: 14
CDR3: CASSEDYFQDTQYF

V: TRBV12-3/TRBV12-4
J: TRBJ2-3
length: 15
CDR3: CASSFAQRGTDTQYF

V: TRBV5-4
J: TRBJ2-2
length: 15
CDR3: CASSPGQGANGELFF